The 18 T cell receptor beta chains presented below share a single source sample, sequenced in a study of T cells in Graves' hyperthyroidism and ophthalmopathy. Researchers took RNA transcripts and amplified the TCR beta CDR3 regions from them. RT-PCR in the first round (using the HTBI primer set) targeted the TCR CDR3. TCRdb reprocessed the multiplex PCR reads with MiXCR, giving one entry per CDR3 protein. The repertoire holds 550,000 to 600,000 distinct CDR3 sequences, over 15% seen once, with about 17% in the top ten. Material for sequencing was blood. The receptors were gathered from a woman between 18 and 30 years old with Graves' hyperthyroidism.

This chain uses TRBV12-3 or TRBV12-4 with TRBJ1-3; no firm D call. This CDR3 has 14 amino acids. Trimming shortened V by 7 bases and J by 2 bases, and 12 bases separated the two germline ends. The CDR3 is CASTPVITGNTIYF. In DNA, the CDR3 is TGTGCCAGCACCCCGGTCATTACTGGAAACACCATATATTTT.

This clonotype came up many times. The chain recombines TRBV27 with TRBJ2-7, with D perhaps matching TRBD1 (6 bases). V lost 4 bases, J lost 3 bases, and 13 bases lay in between. This CDR3 region has 14 residues. Germline loops: CDR1 MNHEY, CDR2 SMNVEV (reference sequence). CDR3 DNA sequence: TGTGCCAGCAGTTACCGGGACAAACTCTACGAGCAGTACTTC. Amino acid sequence: CASSYRDKLYEQYF.

This clonotype has just a few counts. The chain joins TRBV14 to TRBJ1-3; D is unresolved. V was trimmed by 0 bases and J by 0 bases, leaving 6 bases between them. CDR1 SGHDN and CDR2 FVKESK come from the germline V gene. This CDR3 contains 15 residues. The chain's CDR3 is CASSQDASSGNTIYF. The CDR3 DNA sequence: TGTGCCAGCAGCCAAGATGCGAGCTCTGGAAACACCATATATTTT.

In its sample, this clonotype was seen many times. The gene calls are TRBV7-9 and TRBJ2-7; D might be TRBD1 (5 bases). Germline loops: CDR1 SEHNR, CDR2 FQNEAQ (reference sequence). This CDR3 spans 14 amino acids. Trimming took off 4 bases at V and 3 bases at J, with 13 bases between the two ends. The CDR3 spells CASSYPERGYEQYF. For the CDR3, the DNA is TGTGCCAGCAGCTATCCCGAAAGGGGCTACGAGCAGTACTTC.

The V gene is TRBV11-2, the J gene TRBJ2-1; 8 nucleotides align to TRBD2. The CDR3 consists of 15 residues. The germline CDR1 and CDR2 sequences are SGHAT and FQNNGV. The J segment lost 4 bases and the V segment lost 5 bases, leaving 7 bases of the junction unmatched. The CDR3 is CASSRIAGQYNEQFF. Written as DNA, the CDR3 is TGTGCCAGCAGCCGCATAGCGGGGCAATACAATGAGCAGTTCTTC.

The chain joins TRBV2 to TRBJ1-6; D is ambiguous. Per germline, CDR1 SNHLY and CDR2 FYNNEI. The CDR3 totals 15 residues. The V gene lost 0 bases and the J gene lost 8 bases, with 11 bases spanning the gap. The CDR3 spells CASSEARGDYSPLHF. For the CDR3, the DNA is TGTGCCAGCAGTGAAGCGCGGGGTGACTATTCACCCCTCCACTTT. Using reference TRBV2 and TRBJ1-6 for the parts outside the CDR3, the full variable domain is EPEVTQTPSHQVTQMGQEVILRCVPISNHLYFYWYRQILGQKVEFLVSFYNNEISEKSEIFDDQFSVERPDGSNFTLKIRSTKLEDSAMYFCASSEARGDYSPLHFGNGTRLTVT.

The chain has TRBV20-1 and TRBJ1-6; 8 nucleotides agree with TRBD1. CDR3 length equals 15 residues. The V segment lost 0 bases and the J segment 8 bases; nucleotides outside the gene matches: 6. CDR1 is DFQATT, CDR2 SNEGSKA, per germline (reference sequence). In DNA, the CDR3 is TGCAGTGCTAGAGAGGATCCGACAGGGGATTCACCCCTCCACTTT. It encodes CSAREDPTGDSPLHF.

This clonotype was counted at least ten times. The V gene is TRBV6-2 or TRBV6-3, the J gene TRBJ2-5, with D possibly being TRBD2 (7 bases). V lost 2 bases and J 0 bases, leaving 22 bases between the germline ends. Germline V lookup: CDR1 MNHEY, CDR2 SVGEGT. The CDR3 is 19 amino acids. CDR3 sequence: CASSYRVTGREGDQETQYF. The CDR3 bases are TGTGCCAGCAGTTACCGGGTTACAGGGAGGGAAGGGGACCAAGAGACCCAGTACTTC.

Of note for this clonotype: Possible read error: a much larger clone is one base away. The V and J genes are TRBV10-3 and TRBJ2-1; 9 nucleotides align to TRBD2. The V segment lost 7 bases and the J segment 3 bases; nucleotides outside the gene matches: 16. The CDR3 is 18 amino acids. Per germline, CDR1 ENHRY and CDR2 SYGVKD. CDR3 sequence: CAINNAETSGANYNEQFF. As DNA, the CDR3 is TGTGCCATCAATAATGCCGAGACTAGCGGAGCGAACTACAATGAGCAGTTCTTC.

This clonotype was detected a few times. The chain has TRBV10-3 and TRBJ2-7, with 9 nucleotides matching TRBD2. The CDR3 runs to 15 residues. Trimming removed 8 bases from V and 2 bases from J; junction bases left unmatched: 10. Looked up from germline, CDR1 is ENHRY and CDR2 is SYGVKD. CDR3 sequence reads: CAIRGDSGSPYEQYF. The CDR3 DNA reads TGTGCCATCCGAGGGGATAGCGGGAGCCCCTACGAGCAGTACTTC.

This chain joins TRBV7-6 and TRBJ2-5; D not certain. This CDR3 comprises 15 residues. Trimming stripped 2 bases from V and 2 bases from J, with 12 bases between. The germline V gene encodes CDR1 SGHVS and CDR2 FNYEAQ. As DNA, the CDR3 is TGTGCCAGCAGCTTATTGGTAGATCGGCAAGAGACCCAGTACTTC. Translation: CASSLLVDRQETQYF.

The sample holds a few counts of this clonotype. The CDR3 loop reads CAGQAGGDNEQFF. CDR3 bases: TGTGCCGGCCAAGCGGGGGGCGACAATGAGCAGTTCTTC. The gene calls are TRBV6-8 and TRBJ2-1; 9 bases are shared with TRBD2. In germline, CDR1 is MNHGY, CDR2 SAAAGT. Trimming removed 11 bases from V and 5 bases from J; junction bases left unmatched: 7. The CDR3 runs to 13 residues.

The genes are TRBV9 and TRBJ2-2; D is ambiguous. Between the trimmed V and J ends, which lost 0 bases and 6 bases, there was a span of 9 bases. Germline loops: CDR1 SGDLS, CDR2 YYNGEE. This CDR3 is 14 amino acids long. The CDR3 coding sequence is TGTGCCAGCAGCGTAGTGAGTGGTCCCGGGGAGCTGTTTTTT. Translation: CASSVVSGPGELFF. The full variable domain, its missing parts supplied by reference TRBV9 and TRBJ2-2, is DSGVTQTPKHLITATGQRVTLRCSPRSGDLSVYWYQQSLDQGLQFLIQYYNGEERAKGNILERFSAQQFPDLHSELNLSSLELGDSALYFCASSVVSGPGELFFGEGSRLTVL.

This clonotype was seen at least ten times. V gene TRBV20-1 combines with J gene TRBJ1-1; TRBD1 matches 7 bases. V shed 2 bases and J 4 bases; nucleotides not matched to a gene: 13. CDR1 is DFQATT, CDR2 SNEGSKA, per germline (reference sequence). This CDR3 comprises 16 residues. CDR3 nucleotides: TGCAGTGCTAGACCAACAGGGGCGGATAGAACCACTGAAGCTTTCTTT. Translating gives CSARPTGADRTTEAFF.

V is TRBV29-1 and J is TRBJ2-6, with 8 bases identical to TRBD2. Germline V gives CDR1 SQVTM, CDR2 ANQGSEA. The CDR3 is 17 amino acids. V was clipped by 1 base and J by 2 bases; unmatched bases: 7. The CDR3 protein is CSVEVGPAGAGANVLTF. For the CDR3, the DNA is TGCAGCGTTGAAGTGGGCCCAGCGGGAGCTGGGGCCAACGTCCTGACTTTC.

This rearrangement joins TRBV29-1 to TRBJ2-1; D is unresolved. The CDR3 is 14 residues long. V was trimmed by 3 bases and J by 8 bases, leaving 17 bases between them. Germline lookup yields CDR1 SQVTM and CDR2 ANQGSEA. The CDR3 protein is CSVDRASSLYEQFF. CDR3 DNA: TGCAGCGTTGATCGGGCCTCCTCATTATATGAGCAGTTCTTC.

This clonotype turned up a few times. J is TRBJ1-1 and V is TRBV20-1, with a weak D call TRBD1 (6 bases). This CDR3 is built from 14 residues. In germline, CDR1 is DFQATT, CDR2 SNEGSKA (reference sequence). The V end was cut by 6 bases, the J end by 1 base, with 15 bases between. The DNA of the CDR3 is TGCAGTGCGGACCGGGGGGCCTCGAACACTGAAGCTTTCTTT. Protein product: CSADRGASNTEAFF.

Of note for this clonotype: A much larger clonotype is one base distant, so this may be a read error. The rearrangement links TRBV20-1 to TRBJ2-7, with 10 bases matching TRBD2. The germline CDR1 and CDR2 sequences are DFQATT and SNEGSKA (reference sequence). The CDR3 is 17 residues long. V trimming: 6 bases; J trimming: 2 bases; junction bases outside the gene matches: 16. Here the CDR3 reads CSAPGTSERTSTYEQYF. The CDR3 nucleotides read TGCAGTGCGCCCGGGACTAGCGAGAGAACTAGTACCTACGAGCAGTACTTC.